These T cell receptor beta chains were read from a single sample in a study of T cells after yellow fever vaccination. Each CDR3 protein is one row after TCRdb ran MiXCR on the 5' RACE reads. Here the sample spans 200,000 to 300,000 distinct CDR3 sequences, approximately 12% being singletons. Sample: CD4+ T cells sorted from PBMCs, taken 45 days after the yellow fever booster vaccination. The origin of the receptors is a man under 40 who received the YFV17D yellow fever vaccine. Both conserved end residues are part of each CDR3. A D gene is named only where the DNA matches it firmly. Rows give clone size only sometimes, using once, few, many, or a class for an expanded clone.

v_call	cdr3_length	clone_size	d_call	j_call	cdr3_aa	cdr3_nt
TRBV12-5	12	-	-	TRBJ2-3	CASGLVGYTQYF	TGTGCTAGTGGTTTGGTAGGGTATACGCAGTATTTT
TRBV20-1	12	-	-	TRBJ1-5	CSARGRDQPQHF	TGCAGTGCTAGGGGCAGGGATCAGCCCCAGCATTTT
TRBV12-3/TRBV12-4	13	few	-	TRBJ1-2	CASSNIQGRGYTF	TGTGCCAGCAGTAACATACAGGGCCGTGGCTACACCTTC
TRBV29-1	13	-	-	TRBJ2-7	CSVRTSAASEQYF	TGCAGCGTACGAACTAGTGCTGCCTCCGAGCAGTACTTC
TRBV18	11	-	-	TRBJ2-5	CADPKEETQYF	TGTGCCGACCCCAAAGAAGAGACCCAGTACTTC
TRBV27	14	few	-	TRBJ1-5	CASSPGAGGWPQHF	TGTGCCAGCAGTCCGGGGGCGGGTGGATGGCCCCAGCATTTT
TRBV5-1	15	few	TRBD1	TRBJ2-1	CASSFQGVGGNEQFF	TGCGCCAGCAGCTTCCAGGGGGTCGGAGGCAATGAGCAGTTCTTC
TRBV7-9	15	few	-	TRBJ2-3	CASSLRRGRTDTQYF	TGTGCCAGCAGCTTAAGGCGGGGGCGCACAGATACGCAGTATTTT
TRBV6-1	15	-	TRBD1	TRBJ1-1	CASRPLGGLNTEAFF	TGTGCCAGCAGGCCCCTAGGGGGCCTGAACACTGAAGCTTTCTTT
TRBV5-1	16	-	-	TRBJ2-6	CASSLDRPSGANVLTF	TGCGCCAGCAGCTTGGACAGACCCTCTGGGGCCAACGTCCTGACTTTC
TRBV28	14	few	TRBD2	TRBJ2-1	CASSESGRANEQFF	TGTGCCAGCTCCGAGAGTGGGAGGGCCAATGAGCAGTTCTTC
TRBV5-1	14	few	TRBD1	TRBJ2-7	CASSGRDRSSEQYF	TGCGCCAGCAGCGGCCGGGACAGGTCTTCCGAGCAGTACTTC
TRBV20-1	13	-	-	TRBJ2-1	CSAGLGGYNEQFF	TGCAGTGCTGGACTAGGGGGCTACAATGAGCAGTTCTTC
TRBV6-5	14	few	-	TRBJ2-6	CASSPQTGPQVLTF	TGTGCCAGCAGTCCTCAAACAGGTCCCCAAGTCCTGACTTTC
TRBV6-1	14	-	-	TRBJ2-2	CASRPGGGTGELFF	TGTGCCAGCAGGCCAGGGGGGGGTACCGGGGAGCTGTTTTTT
TRBV12-3/TRBV12-4	14	few	TRBD1	TRBJ1-5	CASSYRGGNQPQHF	TGTGCCAGCAGCTACAGGGGAGGCAATCAGCCCCAGCATTTT
TRBV5-1	14	few	-	TRBJ2-7	CASSSQSATYEQYF	TGCGCCAGCAGCAGTCAAAGCGCAACATACGAGCAGTACTTC
TRBV20-1	11	many	-	TRBJ2-7	CSAADGYEQYF	TGCAGTGCTGCGGACGGCTACGAGCAGTACTTC
TRBV15	16	-	-	TRBJ2-2	CATSREQGVNTGELFF	TGTGCCACCAGCAGAGAGCAAGGGGTCAACACCGGGGAGCTGTTTTTT
TRBV20-1	12	many	-	TRBJ2-1	CSATRQHNEQFF	TGCAGTGCTACCCGACAGCACAATGAGCAGTTCTTC
TRBV12-3/TRBV12-4	15	-	-	TRBJ2-2	CASSLALGTFGELFF	TGTGCCAGCAGTTTAGCGCTAGGGACATTCGGGGAGCTGTTTTTT
TRBV5-1	16	few	-	TRBJ2-6	CASSLGQVSGANVLTF	TGCGCCAGCAGCTTGGGGCAGGTCTCTGGGGCCAACGTCCTGACTTTC
TRBV19	14	-	TRBD2	TRBJ2-1	CASSRDYQINEQFF	TGTGCCAGTAGTCGGGACTATCAGATCAATGAGCAGTTCTTC
TRBV7-7	15	few	-	TRBJ1-4	CASSPRRGANEKLFF	TGTGCCAGCAGCCCCAGACGGGGGGCTAATGAAAAACTGTTTTTT
TRBV5-1	10	few	-	TRBJ1-1	CASSLLTAFF	TGCGCCAGCAGCTTATTAACAGCTTTCTTT
TRBV28	14	-	-	TRBJ2-7	CASRRQATVYEQYF	TGTGCCAGCAGAAGACAGGCCACCGTCTACGAGCAGTACTTC
TRBV30	13	-	TRBD2	TRBJ2-1	CAWSVLAGYEQFF	TGTGCCTGGAGTGTTTTAGCGGGGTATGAGCAGTTCTTC
TRBV18	15	once	-	TRBJ2-5	CASSPQTSREEAQYF	TGTGCCAGCTCACCACAGACCTCGAGGGAGGAGGCCCAGTACTTC
TRBV5-1	11	few	-	TRBJ2-7	CASSWEGPQYF	TGCGCCAGCAGCTGGGAAGGGCCTCAGTACTTC
TRBV7-9	16	-	-	TRBJ2-3	CASSLLSTMSTDTQYF	TGTGCCAGCAGCTTACTGTCCACCATGAGCACAGATACGCAGTATTTT
TRBV4-3	15	many	-	TRBJ2-1	CASSQDLNRDNEQFF	TGCGCCAGCAGCCAAGATCTTAACAGAGACAATGAGCAGTTCTTC
TRBV20-1	15	-	TRBD2	TRBJ2-7	CSAHLFSGRLAEQYF	TGCAGTGCTCACCTCTTCAGCGGGAGGCTAGCCGAGCAGTACTTC
TRBV19	15	-	TRBD1	TRBJ1-3	CASSIMTGERNTIYF	TGTGCCAGTAGTATTATGACAGGGGAAAGAAACACCATATATTTT
TRBV28	12	-	-	TRBJ2-7	CASAGSTYEQYF	TGTGCCAGCGCCGGGTCCACCTACGAGCAGTACTTC
TRBV15	15	-	-	TRBJ2-4	CATSRGSVGKNIQYF	TGTGCCACCAGCAGAGGGTCGGTTGGCAAAAACATTCAGTACTTC
TRBV5-1	13	-	-	TRBJ1-2	CASSLRYGDGYTF	TGCGCCAGCAGCTTGCGGTACGGAGATGGCTACACCTTC
TRBV5-1	15	-	-	TRBJ1-4	CASSLAGRTDEKLFF	TGCGCCAGCAGCTTGGCGGGACGGACGGACGAAAAACTGTTTTTT
TRBV20-1	16	-	-	TRBJ1-5	CSASRRALGTNQPKHF	TGCAGTGCTAGTCGCAGGGCCCTAGGCACAAATCAGCCCAAGCATTTT
TRBV15	14	-	-	TRBJ2-7	CATSSRDVSYEQYF	TGTGCCACCAGCAGCCGGGACGTCTCCTACGAGCAGTACTTC
TRBV20-1	17	-	TRBD1	TRBJ2-1	CSARGASQGAAYNEQFF	TGCAGTGCTAGAGGTGCTTCACAGGGGGCTGCCTACAATGAGCAGTTCTTC
TRBV20-1	13	-	-	TRBJ2-3	CSARTEYSDTQYF	TGCAGTGCCCGGACCGAATACAGCGATACGCAGTATTTT
TRBV4-3	10	-	-	TRBJ2-7	CASSPDEQYF	TGCGCCAGCAGCCCAGACGAGCAGTACTTC
TRBV12-3/TRBV12-4	17	-	TRBD2	TRBJ2-3	CASSFPPGLAATDTQYF	TGTGCCAGCAGTTTCCCCCCCGGACTAGCGGCCACAGATACGCAGTATTTT
TRBV6-5	13	few	-	TRBJ1-2	CASSSPTNYGYTF	TGTGCCAGCAGTTCGCCAACTAACTATGGCTACACCTTC
TRBV6-2/TRBV6-3	13	-	-	TRBJ2-7	CASSWDRYYEQYF	TGTGCCAGCAGTTGGGATCGATACTACGAGCAGTACTTC
TRBV5-1	14	-	-	TRBJ1-4	CASSLSGGLEKLFF	TGCGCCAGCAGCCTGTCGGGGGGATTGGAAAAACTGTTTTTT
TRBV11-2	12	-	TRBD1	TRBJ2-1	CASSRTGNEQFF	TGTGCCAGCAGCCGGACAGGGAATGAGCAGTTCTTC
TRBV18	14	-	-	TRBJ2-7	CASSPPVGTYEQYF	TGTGCCAGCTCACCTCCAGTGGGGACCTACGAGCAGTACTTC
TRBV7-2	16	many	TRBD2	TRBJ2-7	CASSSPTSGGYYEQYF	TGTGCCAGCAGCTCCCCGACTAGCGGGGGTTACTACGAGCAGTACTTC
TRBV9	15	few	-	TRBJ2-5	CASSPRLGYQETQYF	TGTGCCAGCAGCCCCCGACTCGGGTACCAAGAGACCCAGTACTTC
TRBV24-1	15	few	-	TRBJ2-2	CATSEPATNTGELFF	TGTGCCACCAGTGAGCCGGCAACGAACACCGGGGAGCTGTTTTTT
TRBV5-1	17	few	-	TRBJ2-7	CASSLVRAGGTSYEQYF	TGCGCCAGCAGCTTGGTTAGGGCAGGAGGGACGAGCTACGAGCAGTACTTC
TRBV29-1	11	-	-	TRBJ2-7	CSVDGDYEQYF	TGCAGCGTTGACGGAGACTACGAGCAGTACTTC
TRBV7-9	17	few	-	TRBJ1-1	CASSFLDGISWNTEAFF	TGTGCCAGCAGCTTTCTCGACGGCATATCTTGGAACACTGAAGCTTTCTTT
TRBV7-6	15	many	-	TRBJ2-1	CASSSPAGNYNEQFF	TGTGCCAGCAGCTCCCCCGCGGGGAACTACAATGAGCAGTTCTTC
TRBV7-9	13	many	-	TRBJ1-1	CASSPDWNTEAFF	TGTGCCAGCAGTCCGGACTGGAACACTGAAGCTTTCTTT
TRBV5-1	14	few	-	TRBJ2-1	CASSSGRMEDEQFF	TGCGCCAGCAGCTCGGGACGAATGGAGGATGAGCAGTTCTTC
TRBV14	14	-	-	TRBJ2-7	CASSPGVRAYEQYF	TGTGCCAGCAGCCCGGGGGTTAGGGCCTACGAGCAGTACTTC
TRBV3-1	15	few	-	TRBJ2-6	CASSPIMGGANVLTF	TGTGCCAGCAGCCCAATCATGGGGGGGGCCAACGTCCTGACTTTC
TRBV24-1	13	many	-	TRBJ1-2	CATSGPAKYGYTF	TGTGCCACCAGTGGGCCGGCCAAGTACGGCTACACCTTC